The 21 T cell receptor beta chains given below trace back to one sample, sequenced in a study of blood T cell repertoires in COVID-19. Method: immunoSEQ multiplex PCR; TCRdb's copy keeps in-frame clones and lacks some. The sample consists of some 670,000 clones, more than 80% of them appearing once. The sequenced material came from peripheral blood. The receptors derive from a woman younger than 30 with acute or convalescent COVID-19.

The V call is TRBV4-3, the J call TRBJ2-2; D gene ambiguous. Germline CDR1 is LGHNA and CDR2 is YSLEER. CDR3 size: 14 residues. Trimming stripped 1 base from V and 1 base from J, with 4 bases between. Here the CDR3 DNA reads TGCGCCAGCAGCCAAGCCTTGAACACCGGGGAGCTGTTTTTT. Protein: CASSQALNTGELFF.

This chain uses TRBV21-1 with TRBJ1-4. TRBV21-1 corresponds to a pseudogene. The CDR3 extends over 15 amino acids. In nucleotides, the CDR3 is TGTGCCAGCAGCAATAGGGGGGGGAGATGGGAAAAACTGTTTTTT. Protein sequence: CASSNRGGRWEKLFF.

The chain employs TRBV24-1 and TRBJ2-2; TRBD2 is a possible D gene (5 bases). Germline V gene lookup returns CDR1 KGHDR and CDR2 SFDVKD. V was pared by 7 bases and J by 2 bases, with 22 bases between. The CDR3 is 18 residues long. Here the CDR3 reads CATSGGGGQLTNTGELFF. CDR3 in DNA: TGTGCCACCAGCGGAGGCGGCGGGCAGCTAACTAACACCGGGGAGCTGTTTTTT.

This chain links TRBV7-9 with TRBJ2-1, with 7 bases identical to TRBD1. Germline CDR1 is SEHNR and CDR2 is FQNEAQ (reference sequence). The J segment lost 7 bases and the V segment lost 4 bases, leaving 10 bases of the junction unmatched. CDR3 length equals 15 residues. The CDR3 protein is CASSSPYDRVNEQFF. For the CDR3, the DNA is TGTGCCAGCAGCTCGCCCTATGACAGGGTAAATGAGCAGTTCTTC.

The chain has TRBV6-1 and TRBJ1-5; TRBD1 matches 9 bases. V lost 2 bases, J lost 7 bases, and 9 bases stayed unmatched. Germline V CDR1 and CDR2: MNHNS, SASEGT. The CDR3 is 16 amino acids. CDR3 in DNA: TGTGCCAGCAGTGAAACCTCCGGGACAGGGAACCAGCCCCAGCATTTT. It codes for CASSETSGTGNQPQHF.

The CDR3 sequence is CASSFRIDRAHNEQFF. Written as DNA, the CDR3 is TGCGCCAGCAGCTTCCGGATAGACAGGGCCCACAATGAGCAGTTCTTC. V gene TRBV5-1 combines with J gene TRBJ2-1; 7 positions match TRBD1. CDR3 size: 16 residues. Trimming removed 2 bases from V and 5 bases from J; junction bases left unmatched: 10. The germline gives CDR1 SGHRS, CDR2 YFSETQ.

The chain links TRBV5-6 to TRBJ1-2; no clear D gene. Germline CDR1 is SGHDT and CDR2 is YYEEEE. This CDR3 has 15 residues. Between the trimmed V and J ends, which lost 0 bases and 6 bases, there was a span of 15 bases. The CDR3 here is CASSLVGRTGDGYTF. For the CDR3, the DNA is TGTGCCAGCAGCTTGGTGGGCAGGACGGGAGATGGCTACACCTTC.

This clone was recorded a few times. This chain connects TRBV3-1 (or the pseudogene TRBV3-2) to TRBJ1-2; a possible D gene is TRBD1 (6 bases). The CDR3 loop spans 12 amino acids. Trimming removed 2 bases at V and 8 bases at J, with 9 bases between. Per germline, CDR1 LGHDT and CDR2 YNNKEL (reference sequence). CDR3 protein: CASSQTGWGYTF. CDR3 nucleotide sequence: TGTGCCAGCAGCCAAACAGGGTGGGGCTACACCTTC.

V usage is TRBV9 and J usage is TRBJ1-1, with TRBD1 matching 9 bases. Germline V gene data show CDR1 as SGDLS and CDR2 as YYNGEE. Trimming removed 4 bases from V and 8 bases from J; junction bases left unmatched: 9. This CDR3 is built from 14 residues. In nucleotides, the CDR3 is TGTGCCAGCAGCTCTAGAATGGACAGGGGAGAAGCTTTCTTT. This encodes CASSSRMDRGEAFF. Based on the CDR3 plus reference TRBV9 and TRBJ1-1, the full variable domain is DSGVTQTPKHLITATGQRVTLRCSPRSGDLSVYWYQQSLDQGLQFLIQYYNGEERAKGNILERFSAQQFPDLHSELNLSSLELGDSALYFCASSSRMDRGEAFFGQGTRLTVV.

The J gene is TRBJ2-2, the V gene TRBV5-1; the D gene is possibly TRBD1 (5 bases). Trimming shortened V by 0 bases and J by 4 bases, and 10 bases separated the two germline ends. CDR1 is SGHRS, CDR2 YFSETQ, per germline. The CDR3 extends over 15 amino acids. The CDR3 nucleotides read TGCGCCAGCAGCTTGGCCGGACACCCCACCGGGGAGCTGTTTTTT. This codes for CASSLAGHPTGELFF.

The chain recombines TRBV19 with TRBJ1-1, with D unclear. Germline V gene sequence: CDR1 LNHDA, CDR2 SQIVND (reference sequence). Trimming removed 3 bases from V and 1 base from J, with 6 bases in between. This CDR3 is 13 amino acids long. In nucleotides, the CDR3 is TGTGCCAGTAGTATGACTGAGAACACTGAAGCTTTCTTT. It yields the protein CASSMTENTEAFF.

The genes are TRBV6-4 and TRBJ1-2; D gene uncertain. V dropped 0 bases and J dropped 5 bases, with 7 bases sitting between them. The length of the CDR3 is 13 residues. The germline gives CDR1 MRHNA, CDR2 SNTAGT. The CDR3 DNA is TGTGCCAGCAGTGACTCCACATCGTATGGCTACACCTTC. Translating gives CASSDSTSYGYTF.

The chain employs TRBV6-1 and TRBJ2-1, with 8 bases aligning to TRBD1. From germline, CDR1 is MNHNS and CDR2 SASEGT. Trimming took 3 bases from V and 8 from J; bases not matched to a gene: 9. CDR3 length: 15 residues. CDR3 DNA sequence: TGTGCCAGCAGTGATTGGCAGGGGGCGCAGGATGAGCAGTTCTTC. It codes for CASSDWQGAQDEQFF.

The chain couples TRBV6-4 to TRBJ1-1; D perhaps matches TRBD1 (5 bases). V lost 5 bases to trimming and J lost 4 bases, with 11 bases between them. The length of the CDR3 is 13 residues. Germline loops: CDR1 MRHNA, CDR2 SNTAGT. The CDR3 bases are TGTGCCAGCAGTCATCAGGGAGGCACTGAAGCTTTCTTT. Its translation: CASSHQGGTEAFF.

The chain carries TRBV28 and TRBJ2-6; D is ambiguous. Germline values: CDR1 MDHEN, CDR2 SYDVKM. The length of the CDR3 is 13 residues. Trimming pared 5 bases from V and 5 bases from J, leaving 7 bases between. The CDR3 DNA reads TGTGCCAGCAGTCCCCCCAGGGCCAACGTCCTGACTTTC. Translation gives CASSPPRANVLTF.

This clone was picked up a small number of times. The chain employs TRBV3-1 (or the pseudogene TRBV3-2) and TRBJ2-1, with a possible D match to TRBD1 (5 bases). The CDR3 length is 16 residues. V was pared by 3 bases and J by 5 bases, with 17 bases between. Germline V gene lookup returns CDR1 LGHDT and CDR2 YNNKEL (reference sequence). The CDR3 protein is CASSHGAGRGNNEQFF. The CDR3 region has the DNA TGTGCCAGCAGCCACGGAGCAGGGCGCGGAAACAATGAGCAGTTCTTC.

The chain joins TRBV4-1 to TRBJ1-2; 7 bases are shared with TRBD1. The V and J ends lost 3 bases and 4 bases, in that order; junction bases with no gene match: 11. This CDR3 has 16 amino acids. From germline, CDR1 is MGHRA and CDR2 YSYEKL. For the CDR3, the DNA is TGCGCCAGCAGCCAGAGTGACAGGGTCATCCTCTATGGCTACACCTTC. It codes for CASSQSDRVILYGYTF.

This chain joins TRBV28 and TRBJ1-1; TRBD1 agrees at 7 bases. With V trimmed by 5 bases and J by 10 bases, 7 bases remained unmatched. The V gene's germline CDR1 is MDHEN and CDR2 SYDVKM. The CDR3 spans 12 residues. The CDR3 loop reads CASSPRDSRAFF. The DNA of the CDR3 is TGTGCCAGCAGTCCCCGGGACAGCCGAGCTTTCTTT.

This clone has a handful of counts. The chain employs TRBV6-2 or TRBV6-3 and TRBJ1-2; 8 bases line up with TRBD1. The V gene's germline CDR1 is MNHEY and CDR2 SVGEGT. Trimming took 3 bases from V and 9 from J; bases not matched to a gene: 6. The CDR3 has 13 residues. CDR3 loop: CASSYSDRESYTF. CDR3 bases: TGTGCCAGCAGTTATTCGGACAGGGAGAGCTACACCTTC.

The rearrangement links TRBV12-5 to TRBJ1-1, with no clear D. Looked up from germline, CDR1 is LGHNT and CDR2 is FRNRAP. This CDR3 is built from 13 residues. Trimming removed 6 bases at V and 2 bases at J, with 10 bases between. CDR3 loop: CASGPNSNTEAFF. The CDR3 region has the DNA TGTGCTAGTGGCCCTAACAGTAACACTGAAGCTTTCTTT.

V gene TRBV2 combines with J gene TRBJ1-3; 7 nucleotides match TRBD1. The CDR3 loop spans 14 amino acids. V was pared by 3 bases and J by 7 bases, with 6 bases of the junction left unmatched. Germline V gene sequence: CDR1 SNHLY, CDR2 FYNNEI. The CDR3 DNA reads TGTGCCAGCAGTGATCCGACAGGGAGGAACACCATATATTTT. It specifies CASSDPTGRNTIYF.